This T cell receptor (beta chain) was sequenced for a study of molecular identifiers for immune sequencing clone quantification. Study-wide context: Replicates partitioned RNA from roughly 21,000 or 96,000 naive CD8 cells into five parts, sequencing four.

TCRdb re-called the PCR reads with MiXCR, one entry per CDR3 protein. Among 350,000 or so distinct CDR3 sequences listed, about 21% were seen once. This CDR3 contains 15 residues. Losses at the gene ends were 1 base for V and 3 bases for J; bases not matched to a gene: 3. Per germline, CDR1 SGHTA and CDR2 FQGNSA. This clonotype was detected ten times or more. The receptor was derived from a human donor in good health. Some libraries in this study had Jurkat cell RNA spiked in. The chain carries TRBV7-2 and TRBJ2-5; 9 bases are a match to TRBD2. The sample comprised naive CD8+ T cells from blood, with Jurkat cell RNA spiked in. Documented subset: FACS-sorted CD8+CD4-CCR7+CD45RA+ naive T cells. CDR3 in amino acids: CASSLGSSGEETQYF. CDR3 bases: TGTGCCAGCAGCTTAGGGTCTAGCGGGGAAGAGACCCAGTACTTC.